This T cell receptor beta chain derives from a study of T cells in Graves' hyperthyroidism and ophthalmopathy. Study results and caveats: Ophthalmopathy could be told apart from stable hyperthyroidism with a 13 V-J model.

The V gene lost 8 bases and the J gene lost 4 bases, with 11 bases spanning the gap. The germline gives CDR1 MGHDK, CDR2 SYGVNS. This CDR3 has 12 residues. Amplification targeted TCR beta CDR3 regions from RNA transcripts. First-round RT-PCR targeting the TCR CDR3 was performed with the HTBI primer set. TCRdb reprocessed the multiplex PCR reads with MiXCR, giving one entry per CDR3 protein. This table holds 540,000 or so distinct CDR3 sequences, around 42% found once. Points on this clonotype: What it binds is unknown.

Those patients with uncontrolled infection, other autoimmune disease, pregnancy or lactation were excluded. This receptor was taken from an adult woman with Graves' disease, either hyperthyroidism or ophthalmopathy (not recorded which). V usage is TRBV25-1 and J usage is TRBJ1-2, with D perhaps matching TRBD1 (6 bases). Sequencing was performed on peripheral blood or thyroid tissue (not recorded which). CDR3 region: CASLAGVYGYTF. CDR3 sequence (DNA): TGTGCCAGCCTAGCAGGGGTCTATGGCTACACCTTC.